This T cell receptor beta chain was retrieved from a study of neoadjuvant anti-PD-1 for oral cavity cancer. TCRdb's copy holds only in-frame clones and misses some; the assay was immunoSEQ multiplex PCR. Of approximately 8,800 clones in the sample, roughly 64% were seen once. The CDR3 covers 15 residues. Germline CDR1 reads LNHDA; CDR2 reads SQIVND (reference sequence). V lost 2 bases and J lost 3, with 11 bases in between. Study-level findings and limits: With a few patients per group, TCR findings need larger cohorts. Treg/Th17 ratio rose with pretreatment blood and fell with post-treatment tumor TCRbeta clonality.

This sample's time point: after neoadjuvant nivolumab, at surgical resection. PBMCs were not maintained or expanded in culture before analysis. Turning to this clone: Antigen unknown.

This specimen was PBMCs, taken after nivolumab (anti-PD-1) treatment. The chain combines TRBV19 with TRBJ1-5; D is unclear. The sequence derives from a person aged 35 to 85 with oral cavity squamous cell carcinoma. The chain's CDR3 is CASSINRANNQPQHF. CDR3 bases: TGTGCCAGTAGTATAAACCGGGCAAACAATCAGCCCCAGCATTTT.